This TCR beta chain was sequenced for a study of blood T cell repertoires in COVID-19. About the research overall: Acute and convalescent COVID-19 specimens originated in the United States, Italy and Spain. From T cells, B-cell-depleted T cells, or PBMCs came the material, which was cDNA or gDNA.

Authors' methods: Scientists estimated how many nucleated cells there were by amplifying reference gene primers. The table came from immunoSEQ multiplex PCR; TCRdb's copy has only in-frame clones and leaves some out. That table furnishes V, J and clone size, whereas the DNA furnished D and trimming. The sample has some 150,000 clones, around 90% seen once. The germline gives CDR1 LNHNV, CDR2 YYDKDF (reference sequence). The CDR3 sequence is 13 residues long. Unmatched junction bases numbered 8, after V lost 0 bases and J lost 13 bases. The clonotype was recovered from an older woman with active or convalescent COVID-19. The J gene is TRBJ2-5, the V gene TRBV15, with 7 bases that match TRBD1. The sample consisted of peripheral blood. CDR3 DNA sequence: TGTGCCACCAGCAGAGACCCACAGGGGTCAAGGTACTTC. Its translation is CATSRDPQGSRYF.